This T cell receptor (beta chain) was obtained from a study of T-cell reconstitution after alpha-beta-depleted transplantation in children. It was with unique molecular identifiers that the TCRbeta library was prepared. Via MiXCR, TCRdb re-called the PCR reads, giving one row per CDR3 protein. The sample shows some 240,000 distinct CDR3 sequences, approximately 12% of them seen only once. The germline V gene has CDR1 LGHNA and CDR2 YSLEER. This CDR3 comprises 13 residues. Trimming cost V 5 bases and J 8 bases; bases outside gene matches: 4. This clonotype was detected many times. The sequencing used PBMCs from the stem cell graft donor, collected from the stem cell graft. V gene TRBV4-3 combines with J gene TRBJ2-1; TRBD1 aligns across 9 bases. This TCR was sampled from a human donor who donated a stem cell graft to a child with acute lymphoblastic leukemia. The CDR3, as DNA: TGCGCCAGCAGCTCGGACAGGGGAGATGAGCAGTTCTTC. It encodes CASSSDRGDEQFF.